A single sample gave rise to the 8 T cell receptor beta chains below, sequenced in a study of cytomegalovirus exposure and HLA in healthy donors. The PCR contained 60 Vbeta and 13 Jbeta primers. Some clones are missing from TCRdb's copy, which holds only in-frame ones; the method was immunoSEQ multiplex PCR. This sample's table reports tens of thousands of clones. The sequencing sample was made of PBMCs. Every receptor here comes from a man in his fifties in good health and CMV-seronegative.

The CDR3 spells CASSYTGGNGYTF. CDR3 bases: TGTGCCAGCAGTTACACAGGGGGCAATGGCTACACCTTC. The chain has TRBV6-5 and TRBJ1-2, with 9 nucleotides matching TRBD1. Germline-derived CDR1 and CDR2 are MNHEY and SVGAGI. Trimming cost V 2 bases and J 6 bases; bases outside gene matches: 1. The CDR3 spans 13 residues.

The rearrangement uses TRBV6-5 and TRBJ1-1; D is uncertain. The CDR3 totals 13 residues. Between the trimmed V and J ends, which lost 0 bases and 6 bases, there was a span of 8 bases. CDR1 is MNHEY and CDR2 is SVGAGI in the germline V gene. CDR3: CASSYSRGPEAFF. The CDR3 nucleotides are TGTGCCAGCAGTTACTCGAGAGGCCCTGAAGCTTTCTTT.

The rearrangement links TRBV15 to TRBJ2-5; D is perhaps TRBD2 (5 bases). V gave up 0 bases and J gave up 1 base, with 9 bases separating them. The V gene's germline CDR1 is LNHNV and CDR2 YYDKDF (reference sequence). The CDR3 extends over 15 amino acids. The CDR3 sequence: CATSRDGGVQETQYF. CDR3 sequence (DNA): TGTGCCACCAGCAGAGATGGAGGAGTCCAAGAGACCCAGTACTTC.

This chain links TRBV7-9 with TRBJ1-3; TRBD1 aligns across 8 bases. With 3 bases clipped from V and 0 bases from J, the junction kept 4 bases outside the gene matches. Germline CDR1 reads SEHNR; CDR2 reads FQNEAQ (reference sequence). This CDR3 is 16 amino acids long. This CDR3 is CASSFRTGSSGNTIYF. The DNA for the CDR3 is TGTGCCAGCAGCTTCCGGACAGGGAGCTCTGGAAACACCATATATTTT.

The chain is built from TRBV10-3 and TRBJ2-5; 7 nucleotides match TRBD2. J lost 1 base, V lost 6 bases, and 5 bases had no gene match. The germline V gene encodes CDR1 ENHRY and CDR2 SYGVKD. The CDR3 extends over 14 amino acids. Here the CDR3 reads CAIRGSGGQETQYF. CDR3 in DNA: TGTGCCATCAGAGGGTCGGGGGGCCAAGAGACCCAGTACTTC.

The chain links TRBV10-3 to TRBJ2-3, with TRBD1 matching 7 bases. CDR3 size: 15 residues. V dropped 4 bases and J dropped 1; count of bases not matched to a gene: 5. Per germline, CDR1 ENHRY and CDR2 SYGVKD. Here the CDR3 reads CAISGQGRGTDTQYF. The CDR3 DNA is TGTGCCATCAGTGGACAGGGTAGGGGCACAGATACGCAGTATTTT.

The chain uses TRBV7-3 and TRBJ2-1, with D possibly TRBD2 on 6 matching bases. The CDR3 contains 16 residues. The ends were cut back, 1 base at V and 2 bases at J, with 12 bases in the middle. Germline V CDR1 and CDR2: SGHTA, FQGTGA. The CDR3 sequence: CASSLMAGSAYNEQFF. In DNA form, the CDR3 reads TGTGCCAGCAGCTTAATGGCGGGGAGTGCCTACAATGAGCAGTTCTTC.

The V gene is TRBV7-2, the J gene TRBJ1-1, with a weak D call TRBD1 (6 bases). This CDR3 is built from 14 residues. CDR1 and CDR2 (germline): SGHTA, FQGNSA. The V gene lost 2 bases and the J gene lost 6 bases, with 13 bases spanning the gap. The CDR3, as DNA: TGTGCCAGCAGCTTACCGGGGGGCGTAGCTGAAGCTTTCTTT. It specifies CASSLPGGVAEAFF.